The 4 T cell receptor beta chains reported below all come from one sample, sequenced in a study of T cells expressing NK-cell markers. Following a re-call of the 5' RACE reads, TCRdb has one entry per CDR3 protein and lacks DNA. Here the sample table reports over 250,000 distinct CDR3 sequences. What was sequenced was blood T cells: a sorted CD56 or NKG2C T cell subset, CD4+ or CD8+ T cells, or bulk PBMC T cells (not recorded which). The receptors derive from a woman aged 18 to 75 in good health.

The chain joins TRBV3-1 to TRBJ2-5; TCRdb's D call, TRBD2, is unchecked because there is no DNA. Germline CDR1 reads LGHDT; CDR2 reads YNNKEL (reference sequence). The length of the CDR3 is 17 residues. The CDR3: CASRRSAGTSGSETQYF.

The chain combines TRBV29-1 with TRBJ1-4; TCRdb names TRBD1, which stays unverified in the absence of DNA. The germline CDR1 and CDR2 sequences are SQVTM and ANQGSEA. This CDR3 contains 14 residues. CDR3 amino acids: CRGGGIATNEKLFF.

The J gene is TRBJ1-6, the V gene TRBV2. The CDR3 contains 15 residues. Germline V gene sequence: CDR1 SNHLY, CDR2 FYNNEI. The CDR3 sequence: CASSRDHSYNSPLHF.

V gene TRBV11-2 combines with J gene TRBJ2-3; TCRdb's D gene call, TRBD2, goes unchecked for lack of DNA. The germline CDR1 and CDR2 sequences are SGHAT and FQNNGV. The CDR3 contains 18 residues. The CDR3: CASSLFDYTYSSTDTQYF.